The T cell receptor (beta chain) under discussion was sequenced for a study of shared clonotypes between healthy human individuals. This CDR3 spans 14 amino acids. V lost 4 bases and J 7 bases, leaving 16 bases between the germline ends. Per germline, CDR1 SNHLY and CDR2 FYNNEI. Genomic DNA per cell subset filled all wells of several immunoSEQ plates. The method was immunoSEQ multiplex PCR; TCRdb's version includes in-frame clones alone and lacks a portion of them. In the table there are some 2,500,000 clones, approximately 93% of which are singletons. The J gene is TRBJ1-2, the V gene TRBV2; D unresolved. The clonotype was recovered from a man aged 18 to 29 in good health. Some clones in this sample may be carry-over from other donors' samples. The sequencing input was naive CD4+ T cells from PBMCs. Subset specified: CD45RA+ positively selected. The CDR3 DNA reads TGTGCCAGCAGTGGGGTTCGGGGTCTGGGTGGCTACACCTTC. It translates to CASSGVRGLGGYTF.